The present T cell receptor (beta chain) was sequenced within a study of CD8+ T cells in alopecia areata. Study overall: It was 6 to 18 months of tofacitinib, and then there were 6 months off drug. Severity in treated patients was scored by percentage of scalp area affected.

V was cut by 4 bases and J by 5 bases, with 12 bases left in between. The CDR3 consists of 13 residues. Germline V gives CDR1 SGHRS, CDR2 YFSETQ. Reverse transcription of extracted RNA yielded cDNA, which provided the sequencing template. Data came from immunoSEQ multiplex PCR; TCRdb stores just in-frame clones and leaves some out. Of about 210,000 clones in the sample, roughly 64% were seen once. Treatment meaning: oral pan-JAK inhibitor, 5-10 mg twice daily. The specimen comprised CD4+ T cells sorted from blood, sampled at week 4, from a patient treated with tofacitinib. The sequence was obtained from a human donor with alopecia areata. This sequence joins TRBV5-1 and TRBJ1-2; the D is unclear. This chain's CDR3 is CASSPGGEYGYTF. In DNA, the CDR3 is TGCGCCAGCAGCCCTGGTGGGGAGTATGGCTACACCTTC.